This T cell receptor (beta chain) was profiled in a study of cytomegalovirus exposure and HLA in healthy donors. The PCR was carried out with 60 Vbeta primers and 13 Jbeta primers. Sequencing used immunoSEQ multiplex PCR; TCRdb keeps in-frame clones, though not all of them. The sample yields about 160,000 clones, 79% seen once. Study conclusions and caveats: CMV serostatus was the only immune exposure information that was available.

Remarks on this clone: Its antigen is not known.

The CDR3 runs 14 residues. V trimming: 9 bases; J trimming: 8 bases; junction bases outside the gene matches: 12. The V gene's germline CDR1 is ENHRY and CDR2 SYGVKD. The chain is built from TRBV10-3 and TRBJ2-1; 8 bases line up with TRBD2. The receptor's source is a man aged 50 to 60 in good health and CMV-seropositive. Input material: PBMCs. CDR3 protein: CAIQGGREVDEQFF. CDR3 DNA sequence: TGTGCCATTCAAGGCGGGCGGGAGGTCGATGAGCAGTTCTTC.